What follows is one TCR beta chain and its context. No antigen is known for it. The germline gene is not matched at one end of the junction; a read error may be the cause. This entry comes from a study of T cells in Graves' hyperthyroidism and ophthalmopathy. Study findings and constraints: Most thyroid clonotypes expanded above 0.001 were also detected in blood. Ophthalmopathy prediction by the model preceded onset by a median approximately 6.9 months.

Patients having uncontrolled infection, another autoimmune disease, pregnancy or lactation were not included. Clinical symptoms, serum thyroxine, TRAb, thyroid ultrasound and orbital computed tomography established diagnosis. Researchers amplified the TCR beta CDR3 regions from RNA transcripts. Primed by the HTBI set, a first-round RT-PCR was run on the TCR CDR3. TCRdb redid the calling of the multiplex PCR reads with MiXCR, one entry per CDR3 protein. Here the sample spans about 700,000 distinct CDR3 sequences, about 45% being singletons. The CDR3 has 15 amino acids. Germline loops: CDR1 MNHEY, CDR2 SVGAGI.

This rearrangement joins TRBV6-5 to TRBJ1-5; D is uncertain. Sequencing was carried out using peripheral blood or thyroid tissue (not recorded which). This TCR derives from an adult man with Graves' disease, either hyperthyroidism or ophthalmopathy (not recorded which). The CDR3 nucleotides read TGTGCCAGCATTACTGGGCCGATTAGCAATCAGCCCCATCATTTT. It specifies CASITGPISNQPHHF.